One and the same sample provided the 23 T cell receptor beta chains below, sequenced in a study of T cells in Graves' hyperthyroidism and ophthalmopathy (dated by TCRdb to about 2019). Library generation was performed with multiplex PCR. The instrument was an Illumina HiSeq 2000. Amplification of TCR beta CDR3 regions was carried out from RNA transcripts. For the first round of RT-PCR on the TCR CDR3, the HTBI primer set was used together with the Qiagen OneStep RT-PCR kit. TCRdb itself trimmed the public reads at Q25 with fastp, ran MiXCR and retained productive beta chains. Each CDR3 protein appears once, grouped with its most common genes and DNA. The sample table records approximately 330,000 distinct CDR3 sequences; roughly 13% of these occur just once. The ten largest account for roughly 35% of the sample. The sequenced sample consisted of blood. The receptors here all came from a woman aged 40 to 50 with Graves' ophthalmopathy.

This clonotype was counted at least ten times. The chain employs TRBV6-4 and TRBJ1-1; D might be TRBD1 (6 bases). CDR1 is MRHNA and CDR2 is SNTAGT in the germline V gene. CDR3 length: 14 amino acids. V was clipped by 6 bases and J by 2 bases, with 13 bases between them. Here the CDR3 reads CASRARGRNTEAFF. The CDR3, as DNA: TGTGCCAGCAGAGCCAGGGGCCGAAACACTGAAGCTTTCTTT.

This clonotype was found many times. The V call is TRBV27, the J call TRBJ1-2; D not resolved. Per germline, CDR1 MNHEY and CDR2 SMNVEV (reference sequence). CDR3 length: 12 residues. V lost 2 bases and J lost 4, with 5 bases in between. The DNA for the CDR3 is TGTGCCAGCAGTTTAGACGGCTATGGCTACACCTTC. This sequence encodes CASSLDGYGYTF.

The chain recombines TRBV6-5 with TRBJ2-4, with TRBD2 as a possible D gene (6 bases). The germline CDR1 and CDR2 sequences are MNHEY and SVGAGI. This CDR3 region has 17 residues. The germline V and J ends were trimmed by 2 bases and 3 bases, with 17 bases remaining between them. The DNA for the CDR3 is TGTGCCAGCAGTTACCGGGGGTTAGGGGATGGCAAAAACATTCAGTACTTC. It yields the protein CASSYRGLGDGKNIQYF.

This clonotype was counted at least ten times. The chain employs TRBV28 and TRBJ2-7, with 12 bases identical to TRBD2. The CDR3 covers 15 residues. CDR1 is MDHEN and CDR2 is SYDVKM in the germline V gene. J lost 1 base, V lost 4 bases, and 2 bases had no gene match. The CDR3: CASSSGLAGSYEQYF. The CDR3 DNA sequence: TGTGCCAGCAGTTCGGGACTAGCGGGTTCCTACGAGCAGTACTTC.

A note on this clonotype: This may stem from a read error, because a much larger clone lies one nucleotide away. The genes are TRBV7-2 and TRBJ2-7; D tentatively reads TRBD1 or TRBD2 (5 bases each). V was trimmed by 5 bases and J by 2 bases, leaving 16 bases between them. The germline gives CDR1 SGHTA, CDR2 FQGNSA. The CDR3 has 15 residues. This chain's CDR3 is CASSPSPRGAYEQYF. The DNA of the CDR3 is TGTGCCAGCAGCCCCAGCCCCCGGGGCGCCTACGAGCAGTACTTC.

The table lists this clonotype with many counts. V usage is TRBV30 and J usage is TRBJ2-4, with TRBD2 as a possible D gene (6 bases). The CDR3 sequence is 15 residues long. Trimming took 0 bases from V and 1 from J, leaving 10 bases between them. Germline V lookup: CDR1 GTSNPN, CDR2 SVGIG (reference sequence). The CDR3 loop is CAWSVGGIAKNIQYF. The CDR3 nucleotides read TGTGCCTGGAGTGTAGGCGGGATTGCCAAAAACATTCAGTACTTC.

The chain recombines TRBV20-1 with TRBJ2-7; 12 nucleotides agree with TRBD2. J gave up 6 bases and V 3 bases, and 9 bases lay outside the gene matches. CDR1 and CDR2 from the germline V gene are DFQATT and SNEGSKA (reference sequence). This CDR3 comprises 15 residues. For the CDR3, the DNA is TGCAGTGCTAGGTGGCCTAGCGGGAGGGCCGGCGAGCAGTACTTC. This translates into CSARWPSGRAGEQYF.

In this sample, this clonotype turned up many times. The CDR3 reads CASSLRGGIYGYTF. The CDR3 bases are TGTGCCAGCAGCCTCCGAGGGGGGATCTATGGCTACACCTTC. The rearrangement uses TRBV28 and TRBJ1-2; D is possibly TRBD1 (6 bases). This CDR3 has 14 amino acids. V was cut by 6 bases and J by 4 bases, with 15 bases left in between. CDR1 is MDHEN and CDR2 is SYDVKM in the germline V gene.

This clonotype was counted at least ten times. The chain links TRBV6-6 to TRBJ2-7, with D perhaps being TRBD1 or TRBD2 (5 bases each). Trimming left V 2 bases short and J 7 bases short, with 15 bases between. The CDR3 is 14 amino acids. Germline V gives CDR1 MNHNY, CDR2 SVGAGI (reference sequence). CDR3 nucleotide sequence: TGTGCCAGCAGTTACGCAAGAGGGGCTAAGGAGCAGTACTTC. Its protein product is CASSYARGAKEQYF.

This clonotype was counted at least ten times. J is TRBJ2-1 and V is TRBV2; no reliable D call. CDR1 SNHLY and CDR2 FYNNEI come from the germline V gene. Trimming took 6 bases from V and 0 from J, leaving 6 bases between them. The CDR3 spans 13 residues. The CDR3 region has the DNA TGTGCCAGCAGAGCCGACTCCTACAATGAGCAGTTCTTC. Translating it yields CASRADSYNEQFF.

This clonotype showed up many times. The chain is built from TRBV2 and TRBJ1-5; tentative D call: TRBD1 (6 bases). CDR3 length equals 14 residues. V was pared by 3 bases and J by 2 bases, with 8 bases between. Per the germline V gene, CDR1 is SNHLY and CDR2 is FYNNEI. The CDR3 DNA sequence: TGTGCCAGCAGTGATCACAGGGGCAATCAGCCCCAGCATTTT. Amino acid sequence: CASSDHRGNQPQHF.

This clonotype showed up many times. The chain links TRBV6-1 to TRBJ2-3; a weak D match, TRBD1 (5 bases). Trimming removed 7 bases from V and 0 bases from J, with 8 bases in between. The germline gives CDR1 MNHNS, CDR2 SASEGT. This CDR3 contains 13 residues. The CDR3 is CASTGHSTDTQYF. In nucleotides, the CDR3 is TGTGCCAGCACAGGACATAGCACAGATACGCAGTATTTT.

The chain employs TRBV4-1 and TRBJ1-4; 7 nucleotides match TRBD1. The CDR3 sequence is 15 residues long. V trimming: 4 bases; J trimming: 8 bases; junction bases outside the gene matches: 10. Germline V gene sequence: CDR1 MGHRA, CDR2 YSYEKL. The CDR3 DNA sequence: TGCGCCAGCAGCCCCGAAGGGGGCTCGGGGGAAAAACTGTTTTTT. Translating it yields CASSPEGGSGEKLFF.

The chain recombines TRBV19 with TRBJ1-2, with D hard to call. The V and J ends lost 10 bases and 7 bases respectively, with 16 bases between them. The length of the CDR3 is 12 residues. CDR1 LNHDA and CDR2 SQIVND come from the germline V gene (reference sequence). The CDR3 loop reads CATQEHFGGYTF. CDR3 bases: TGTGCCACCCAAGAACATTTCGGTGGCTACACCTTC. Drawing the rest from reference TRBV19 and TRBJ1-2, the complete variable domain is DGGITQSPKYLFRKEGQNVTLSCEQNLNHDAMYWYRQDPGQGLRLIYYSQIVNDFQKGDIAEGYSVSREKKESFPLTVTSAQKNPTAFYLCATQEHFGGYTFGSGTRLTVV.

Many counts were recorded for this clonotype. The chain employs TRBV11-2 and TRBJ1-3; tentative D call: TRBD1 (6 bases). The V gene lost 5 bases and the J gene lost 4 bases, with 12 bases spanning the gap. CDR1 SGHAT and CDR2 FQNNGV come from the germline V gene. The CDR3 totals 14 residues. Here the CDR3 DNA reads TGTGCCAGCAGCAATCAGGGGAGCGGAAACACCATATATTTT. As protein: CASSNQGSGNTIYF.

The chain is built from TRBV14 and TRBJ1-1; possibly TRBD1 for D (5 bases). V was trimmed by 2 bases and J by 9 bases, leaving 16 bases between them. The CDR3 has 14 residues. Germline loops: CDR1 SGHDN, CDR2 FVKESK. CDR3 sequence: CASSQPGRQGKAFF. DNA for the CDR3: TGTGCCAGCAGCCAACCGGGCCGTCAGGGTAAAGCTTTCTTT.

The chain carries TRBV2 and TRBJ2-5; TRBD2 is a possible D gene (5 bases). The V and J ends lost 4 bases and 2 bases respectively, with 8 bases between them. CDR1 and CDR2 (germline): SNHLY, FYNNEI. This CDR3 has 13 residues. The CDR3 loop reads CASSAPGQETQYF. CDR3 bases: TGTGCCAGCAGTGCTCCGGGGCAAGAGACCCAGTACTTC.

The sample holds many counts of this clonotype. This chain uses TRBV12-3 or TRBV12-4 with TRBJ1-5; 9 nucleotides match TRBD1. This CDR3 is built from 14 residues. The junction had 7 bases not matched to a gene; V was cut back by 6 bases and J by 7 bases. As DNA, the CDR3 is TGTGCCAGCAGGACCGGGACAGGGAACCAGCCCCAGCATTTT. It encodes CASRTGTGNQPQHF.

The J gene is TRBJ2-2, the V gene TRBV19, with 11 nucleotides matching TRBD2. CDR1 LNHDA and CDR2 SQIVND come from the germline V gene (reference sequence). CDR3 length: 16 amino acids. Losses at the gene ends were 3 bases for V and 4 bases for J; bases not matched to a gene: 4. CDR3 sequence reads: CASSITSGSSTGELFF. For the CDR3, the DNA is TGTGCCAGTAGTATTACTAGCGGGAGTAGCACCGGGGAGCTGTTTTTT.

In its sample, this clonotype was seen many times. The CDR3 sequence is CATLRGTTDTQYF. The CDR3 bases are TGTGCCACCCTGAGAGGAACCACAGATACGCAGTATTTT. The V gene is TRBV10-3, the J gene TRBJ2-3; no clear D gene. The CDR3 spans 13 residues. CDR1 and CDR2 (germline): ENHRY, SYGVKD. Deletions cut 10 bases from V and 2 bases from J, with 13 bases between.

Written as DNA, the CDR3 is TGTGCCAGCAGTGATGACCGCCGGAAATACTCTGGGGCCAACGTCCTGACTTTC. It translates to CASSDDRRKYSGANVLTF. The chain employs TRBV2 and TRBJ2-6; D is unresolved. The CDR3 is 18 amino acids. The V gene lost 3 bases and the J gene lost 0 bases, with 15 bases spanning the gap. Germline values: CDR1 SNHLY, CDR2 FYNNEI.

There are a few counts of this clonotype. V and J are TRBV10-3 and TRBJ1-1, with D unclear. The V and J ends lost 10 bases and 1 base respectively, with 13 bases between them. This CDR3 region has 13 residues. Germline CDR1 and CDR2: ENHRY and SYGVKD. The CDR3 is CATTTNPNTEAFF. The CDR3 region has the DNA TGTGCCACCACGACCAACCCGAACACTGAAGCTTTCTTT.

The sample holds many counts of this clonotype. The rearrangement uses TRBV7-2 and TRBJ1-1; D is unclear. Per germline, CDR1 SGHTA and CDR2 FQGNSA. The CDR3 has 13 amino acids. Trimming removed 3 bases at V and 7 bases at J, with 12 bases between. CDR3 in amino acids: CASSFGSRLEAFF. Here the CDR3 DNA reads TGTGCCAGCAGCTTCGGTAGTCGTCTTGAAGCTTTCTTT.